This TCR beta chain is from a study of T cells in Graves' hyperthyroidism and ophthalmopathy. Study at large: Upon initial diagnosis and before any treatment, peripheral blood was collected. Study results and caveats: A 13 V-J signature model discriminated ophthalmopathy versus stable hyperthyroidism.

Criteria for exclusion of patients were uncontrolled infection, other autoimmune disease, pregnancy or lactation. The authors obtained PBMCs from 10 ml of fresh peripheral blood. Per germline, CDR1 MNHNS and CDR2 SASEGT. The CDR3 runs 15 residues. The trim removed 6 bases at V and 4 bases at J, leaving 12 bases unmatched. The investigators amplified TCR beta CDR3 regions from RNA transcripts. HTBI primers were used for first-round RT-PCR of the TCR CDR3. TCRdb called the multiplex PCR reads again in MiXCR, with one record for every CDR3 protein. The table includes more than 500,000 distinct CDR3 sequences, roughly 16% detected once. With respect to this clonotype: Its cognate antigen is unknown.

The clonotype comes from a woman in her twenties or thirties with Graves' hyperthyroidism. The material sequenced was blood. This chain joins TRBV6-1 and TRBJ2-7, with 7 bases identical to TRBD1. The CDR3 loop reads CASSVQGVVWYEQYF. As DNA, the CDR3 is TGTGCCAGCAGCGTCCAGGGGGTAGTTTGGTACGAGCAGTACTTC.